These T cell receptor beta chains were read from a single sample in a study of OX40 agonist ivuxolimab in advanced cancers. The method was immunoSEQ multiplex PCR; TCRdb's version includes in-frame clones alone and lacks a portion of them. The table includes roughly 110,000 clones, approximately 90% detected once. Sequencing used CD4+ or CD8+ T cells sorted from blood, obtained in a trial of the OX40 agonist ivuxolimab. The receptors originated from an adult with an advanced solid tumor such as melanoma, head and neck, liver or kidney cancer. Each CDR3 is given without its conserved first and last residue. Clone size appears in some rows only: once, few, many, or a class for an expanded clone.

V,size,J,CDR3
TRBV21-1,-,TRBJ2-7,ASSFLFRDRDYEQY
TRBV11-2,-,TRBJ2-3,ASSLRGPSTDTQY
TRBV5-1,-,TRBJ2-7,ASSLAGTGSREQY
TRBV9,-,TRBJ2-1,ASSVGTTNEQF
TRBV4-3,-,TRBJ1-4,ASSRLGRNEKLF
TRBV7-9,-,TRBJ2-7,ASSSYQGSSYEQY
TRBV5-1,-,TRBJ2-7,ASSLAGGSYEQY
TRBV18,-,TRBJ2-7,ASSPPAGIEQY
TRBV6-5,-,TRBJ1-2,ASRTEVSYGYT
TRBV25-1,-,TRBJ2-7,ASSELDRDYEQY
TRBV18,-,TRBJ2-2,ASSPPTPFAGELF
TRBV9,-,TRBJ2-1,ASSPSGASEQF
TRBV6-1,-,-,ASSEPGDRYYEQY
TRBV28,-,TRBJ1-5,ASSQTSGTGNQPQH
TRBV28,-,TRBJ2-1,ASSSTSPGRNEQF
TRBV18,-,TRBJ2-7,ASSPPGPRDEQY
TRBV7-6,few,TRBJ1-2,ASSINPGAGGAVGYT
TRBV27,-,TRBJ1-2,ASSLGGDRLYGYT
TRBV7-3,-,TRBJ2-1,ASSFLAGASRNEQF
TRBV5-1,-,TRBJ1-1,ASSLEQGANTEAF
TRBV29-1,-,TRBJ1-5,SVEEPGILNQPQH
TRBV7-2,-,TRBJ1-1,ASSWAPATEAF
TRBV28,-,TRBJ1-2,ATTDRFGGYT
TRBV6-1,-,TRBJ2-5,ASRETGSGETQY
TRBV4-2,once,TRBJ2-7,ASSQTDRGNYEQY
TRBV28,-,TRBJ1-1,ASSSIRQAF
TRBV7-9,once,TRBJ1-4,ASSLTTGGPNEKLF
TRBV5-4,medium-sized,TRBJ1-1,ASSLGRDTEAF
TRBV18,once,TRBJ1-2,ASSGDGSAYGYT
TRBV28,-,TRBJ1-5,ASSLTGPHQPQH
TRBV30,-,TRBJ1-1,AWGRGPTEAF
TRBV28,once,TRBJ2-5,ASNQGRETQY
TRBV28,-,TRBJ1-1,ASSLVRVEAF
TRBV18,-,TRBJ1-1,ASSRRSGSDTEAF
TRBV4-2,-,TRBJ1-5,ASSQVDRGYQPQH
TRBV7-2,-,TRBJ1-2,ASSLGGGQGPGYT
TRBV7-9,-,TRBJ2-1,ASSYPDREDNEQF